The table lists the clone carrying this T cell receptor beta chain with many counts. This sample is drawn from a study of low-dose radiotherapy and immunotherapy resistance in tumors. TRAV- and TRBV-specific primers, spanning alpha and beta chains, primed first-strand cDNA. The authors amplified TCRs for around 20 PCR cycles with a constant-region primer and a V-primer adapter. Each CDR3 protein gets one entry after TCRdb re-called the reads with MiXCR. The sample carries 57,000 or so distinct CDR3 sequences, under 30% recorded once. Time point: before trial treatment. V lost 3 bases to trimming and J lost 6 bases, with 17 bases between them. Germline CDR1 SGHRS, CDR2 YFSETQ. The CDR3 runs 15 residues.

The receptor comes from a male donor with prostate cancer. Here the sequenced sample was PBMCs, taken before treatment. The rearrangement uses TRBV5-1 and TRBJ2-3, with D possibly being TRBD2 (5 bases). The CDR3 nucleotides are TGCGCCAGCAGCTACAACCCTCCGGGGAGCGATACGCAGTATTTT. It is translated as CASSYNPPGSDTQYF.